This TCR beta chain was recorded in a study of cytomegalovirus exposure and HLA in healthy donors. The PCR had 60 Vbeta and 13 Jbeta primers. Assay: immunoSEQ multiplex PCR; the TCRdb copy retains only in-frame clones and omits some. The table shows some 150,000 clones, with over 75% occurring only once. Remarks on this clone: Its matching antigen is unknown.

Whole-study findings and limits: An analysis was carried out later, and it reportedly showed fewer N-insertions in an Asian-associated ancestry cluster than the 666-donor mean. The majority of CMV-associated TCR beta chains were reported as apparently HLA-restricted in a later analysis. In a later analysis, a missense DCLRE1C variant was linked to TCR beta V- and J-gene trimming. What TCR beta sequences reportedly achieved was accurate prediction of HLA-A and HLA-B alleles in most subjects.

The V gene's germline CDR1 is PRHDT and CDR2 FYEKMQ (reference sequence). CDR3 length equals 15 residues. The genes are TRBV13 and TRBJ2-5; the match to TRBD2 covers 12 bases. The J call may be faulty, since TRBJ2-7 better matches the DNA end. The sequenced sample consisted of PBMCs. This receptor was identified in a man in his forties or fifties in good health and CMV-seropositive. CDR3 protein: CASSTRLAGVYEQYF. The CDR3 DNA sequence: TGTGCCAGCAGCACGAGACTAGCGGGGGTCTACGAGCAGTACTTC.